A single sample is the source of the 3 T cell receptor beta chains below, sequenced in a study of T cells after posttransplantation cyclophosphamide. Produced via immunoSEQ multiplex PCR; TCRdb's table is partial and in-frame only. The repertoire consists of 35,000 to 55,000 clones, none detected only once. Sequencing was performed on PBMCs. These receptors came from a man between 40 and 49 years old in good health, CMV-negative, and a related stem cell transplant donor.

This clone was recorded at least ten times. V gene TRBV5-4 combines with J gene TRBJ1-1, with TRBD1 matching over 12 bases. V shed 0 bases and J 3 bases; nucleotides not matched to a gene: 6. This CDR3 is built from 17 residues. Germline V lookup: CDR1 SGHNT, CDR2 YYREEE (reference sequence). CDR3 nucleotides: TGTGCCAGCAGCTTGGCTCCGGGACAGGGGGCCCACACTGAAGCTTTCTTT. Its translation: CASSLAPGQGAHTEAFF.

This clone has only a few counts. This chain joins TRBV11-2 and TRBJ2-1, with 7 bases matching TRBD2. There are 19 residues in the CDR3. Germline V gene sequence: CDR1 SGHAT, CDR2 FQNNGV. After removal of 7 bases from V and 1 base from J, the junction contained 19 bases not matched to a gene. In DNA form, the CDR3 reads TGTGCCAGCATCCCTGTTTTCACGGGGGGTTCCGTTTCCTACAATGAGCAGTTCTTC. Its protein is CASIPVFTGGSVSYNEQFF.

This clone was recorded at least ten times. V is TRBV19 and J is TRBJ1-3; maybe TRBD1 (5 bases). The germline gives CDR1 LNHDA, CDR2 SQIVND (reference sequence). The CDR3 has 15 amino acids. The germline V and J ends were trimmed by 4 bases and 0 bases, with 10 bases remaining between them. In nucleotides, the CDR3 is TGTGCCAGTAGTAAGGGGCTAAGCTCTGGAAACACCATATATTTT. It translates to CASSKGLSSGNTIYF.